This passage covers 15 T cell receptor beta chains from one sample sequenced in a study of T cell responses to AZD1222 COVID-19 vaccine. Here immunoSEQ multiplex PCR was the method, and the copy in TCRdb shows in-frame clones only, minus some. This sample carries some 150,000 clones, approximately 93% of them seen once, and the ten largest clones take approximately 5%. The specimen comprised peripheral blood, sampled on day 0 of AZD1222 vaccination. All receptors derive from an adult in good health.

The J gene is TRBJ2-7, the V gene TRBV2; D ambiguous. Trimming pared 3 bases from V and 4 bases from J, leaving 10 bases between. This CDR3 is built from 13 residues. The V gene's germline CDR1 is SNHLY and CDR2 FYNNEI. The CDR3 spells CASSDHRWYEQYF. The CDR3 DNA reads TGTGCCAGCAGTGATCACCGTTGGTACGAGCAGTACTTC.

The CDR3 bases are TGTGCCTGGAGCACAGAGAACTATGGCTACACCTTC. This codes for CAWSTENYGYTF. J is TRBJ1-2 and V is TRBV30; no clear D. This CDR3 region has 12 residues. Trimming took off 3 bases at V and 2 bases at J, with 7 bases between the two ends. Per the germline V gene, CDR1 is GTSNPN and CDR2 is SVGIG (reference sequence).

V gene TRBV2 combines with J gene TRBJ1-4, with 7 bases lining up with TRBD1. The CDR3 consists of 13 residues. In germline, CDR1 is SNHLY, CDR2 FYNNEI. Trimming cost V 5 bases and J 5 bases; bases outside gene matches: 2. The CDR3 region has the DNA TGTGCCAGCAGTACGGACAGGAATGAAAAACTGTTTTTT. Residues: CASSTDRNEKLFF.

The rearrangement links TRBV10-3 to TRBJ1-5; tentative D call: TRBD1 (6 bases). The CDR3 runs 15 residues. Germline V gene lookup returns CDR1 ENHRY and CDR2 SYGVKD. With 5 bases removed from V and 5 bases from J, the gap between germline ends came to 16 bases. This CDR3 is CAISPQGRGDQPQHF. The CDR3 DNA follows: TGTGCCATCAGTCCCCAGGGAAGGGGGGATCAGCCCCAGCATTTT.

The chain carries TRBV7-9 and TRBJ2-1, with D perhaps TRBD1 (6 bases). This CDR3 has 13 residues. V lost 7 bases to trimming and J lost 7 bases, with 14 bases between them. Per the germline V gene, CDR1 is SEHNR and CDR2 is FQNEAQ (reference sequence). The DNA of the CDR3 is TGTGCCAGCATAGGGGACAAGAAGAATGAGCAGTTCTTC. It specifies CASIGDKKNEQFF.

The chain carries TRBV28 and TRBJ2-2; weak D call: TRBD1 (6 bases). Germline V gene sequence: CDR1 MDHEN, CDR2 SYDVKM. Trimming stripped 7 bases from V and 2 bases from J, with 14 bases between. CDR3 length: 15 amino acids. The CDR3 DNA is TGTGCCAGCAATACGGGACACCCAAACACCGGGGAGCTGTTTTTT. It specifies CASNTGHPNTGELFF.

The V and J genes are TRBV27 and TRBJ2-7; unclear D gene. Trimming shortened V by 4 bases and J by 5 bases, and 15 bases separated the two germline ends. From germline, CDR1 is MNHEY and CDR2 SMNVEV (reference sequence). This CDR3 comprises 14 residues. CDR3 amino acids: CASSSVRRINEQYF. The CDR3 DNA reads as TGTGCCAGCAGTTCGGTCCGCAGGATCAACGAGCAGTACTTC.

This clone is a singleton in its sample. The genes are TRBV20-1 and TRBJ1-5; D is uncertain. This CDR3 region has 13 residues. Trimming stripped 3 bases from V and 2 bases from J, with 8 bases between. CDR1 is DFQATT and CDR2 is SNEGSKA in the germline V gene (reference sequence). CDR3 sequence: CSASAGGNQPQHF. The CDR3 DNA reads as TGCAGTGCTAGTGCCGGGGGCAATCAGCCCCAGCATTTT.

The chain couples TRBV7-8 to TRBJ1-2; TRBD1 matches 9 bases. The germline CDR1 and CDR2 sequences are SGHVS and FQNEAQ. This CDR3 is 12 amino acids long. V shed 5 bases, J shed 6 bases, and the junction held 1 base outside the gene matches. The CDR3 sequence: CASSRDRDGYTF. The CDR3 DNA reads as TGTGCCAGCAGCCGGGACAGGGATGGCTACACCTTC.

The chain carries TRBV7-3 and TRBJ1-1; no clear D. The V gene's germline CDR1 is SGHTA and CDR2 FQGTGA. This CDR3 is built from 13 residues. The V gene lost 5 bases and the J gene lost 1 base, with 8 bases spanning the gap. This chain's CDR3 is CASSRIRNTEAFF. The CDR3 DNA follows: TGTGCCAGCAGCCGCATTAGGAACACTGAAGCTTTCTTT.

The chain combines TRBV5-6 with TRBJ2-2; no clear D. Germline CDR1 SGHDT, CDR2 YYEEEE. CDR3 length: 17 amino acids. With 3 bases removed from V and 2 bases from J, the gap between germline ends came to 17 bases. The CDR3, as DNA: TGTGCCAGCAGCTCTCCGAGCGATATACTTAACACCGGGGAGCTGTTTTTT. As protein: CASSSPSDILNTGELFF.

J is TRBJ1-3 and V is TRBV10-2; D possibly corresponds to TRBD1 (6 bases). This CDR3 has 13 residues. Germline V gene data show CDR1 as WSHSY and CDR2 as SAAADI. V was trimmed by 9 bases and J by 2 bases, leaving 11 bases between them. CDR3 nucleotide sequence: TGCGCCAGTACACAGGGAGCTGGAAACACCATATATTTT. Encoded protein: CASTQGAGNTIYF.

CDR3: CASSEWENRYNEQFF. CDR3 DNA: TGTGCCAGCAGTGAATGGGAGAACAGATACAATGAGCAGTTCTTC. The chain is built from TRBV2 and TRBJ2-1, with a tentative D call TRBD2 (5 bases). CDR3 size: 15 residues. Per the germline V gene, CDR1 is SNHLY and CDR2 is FYNNEI. Trimming removed 2 bases from V and 4 bases from J, with 12 bases in between.

CDR3 in amino acids: CASSQGQTPGNTIYF. CDR3 sequence (DNA): TGTGCCAGCAGCCAAGGGCAAACCCCTGGAAACACCATATATTTT. The chain joins TRBV14 to TRBJ1-3; D is undetermined. Per the germline V gene, CDR1 is SGHDN and CDR2 is FVKESK. V shed 1 base and J shed 2 bases, with 9 bases lying between them. CDR3 length equals 15 residues.

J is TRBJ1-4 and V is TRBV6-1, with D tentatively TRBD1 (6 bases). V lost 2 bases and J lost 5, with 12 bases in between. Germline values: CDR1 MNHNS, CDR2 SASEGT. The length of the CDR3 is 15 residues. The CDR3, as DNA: TGTGCCAGCAGTGAATTCGGGGGCCGAAATGAAAAACTGTTTTTT. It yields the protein CASSEFGGRNEKLFF.